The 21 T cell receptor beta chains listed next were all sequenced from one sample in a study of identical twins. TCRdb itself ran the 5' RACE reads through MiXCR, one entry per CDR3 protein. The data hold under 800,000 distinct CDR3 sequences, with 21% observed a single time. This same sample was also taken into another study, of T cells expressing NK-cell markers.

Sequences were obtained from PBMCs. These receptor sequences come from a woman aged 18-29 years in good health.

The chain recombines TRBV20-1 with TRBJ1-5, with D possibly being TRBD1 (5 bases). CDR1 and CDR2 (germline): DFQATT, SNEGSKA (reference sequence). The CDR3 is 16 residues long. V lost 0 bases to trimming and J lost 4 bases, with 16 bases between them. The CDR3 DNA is TGCAGTGCTAGAGATCCCCAGGGCTACGTTAATCAGCCCCAGCATTTT. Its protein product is CSARDPQGYVNQPQHF.

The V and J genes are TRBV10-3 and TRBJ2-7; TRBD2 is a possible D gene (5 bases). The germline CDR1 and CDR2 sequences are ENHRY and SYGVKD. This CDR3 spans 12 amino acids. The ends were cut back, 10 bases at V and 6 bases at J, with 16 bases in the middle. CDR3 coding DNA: TGTGCCACCGGGGTGCAGTTAAGCGAGCAGTACTTC. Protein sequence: CATGVQLSEQYF.

The CDR3 spells CASSSPLAGGPGEQFF. DNA of the CDR3: TGTGCCAGCAGTTCTCCGCTAGCGGGAGGGCCCGGTGAGCAGTTCTTC. This sequence joins TRBV6-5 and TRBJ2-1; 12 bases line up with TRBD2. The CDR3 runs 16 residues. CDR1 is MNHEY and CDR2 is SVGAGI in the germline V gene. The junction had 10 bases not matched to a gene; V was cut back by 4 bases and J by 9 bases.

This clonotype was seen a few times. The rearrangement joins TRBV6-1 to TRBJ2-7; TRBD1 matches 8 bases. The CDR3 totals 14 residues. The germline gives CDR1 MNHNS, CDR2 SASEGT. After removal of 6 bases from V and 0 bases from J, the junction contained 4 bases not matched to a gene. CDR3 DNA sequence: TGTGCCAGCAGATGGACAGGGAGCTCCTACGAGCAGTACTTC. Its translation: CASRWTGSSYEQYF.

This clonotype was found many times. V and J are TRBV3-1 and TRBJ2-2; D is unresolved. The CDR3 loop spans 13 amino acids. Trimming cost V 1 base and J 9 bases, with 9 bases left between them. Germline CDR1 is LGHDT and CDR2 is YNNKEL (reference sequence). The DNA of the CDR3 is TGTGCCAGCAGCCAAGCTGTAGGGTGGGAGCTGTTTTTT. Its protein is CASSQAVGWELFF.

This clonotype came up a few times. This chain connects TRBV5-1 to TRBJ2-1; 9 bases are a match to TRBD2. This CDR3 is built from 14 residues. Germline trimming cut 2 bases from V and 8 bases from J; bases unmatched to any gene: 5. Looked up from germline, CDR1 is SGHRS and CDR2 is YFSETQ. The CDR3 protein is CASSLAGGEDEQFF. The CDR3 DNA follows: TGCGCCAGCAGCTTAGCGGGGGGCGAGGATGAGCAGTTCTTC.

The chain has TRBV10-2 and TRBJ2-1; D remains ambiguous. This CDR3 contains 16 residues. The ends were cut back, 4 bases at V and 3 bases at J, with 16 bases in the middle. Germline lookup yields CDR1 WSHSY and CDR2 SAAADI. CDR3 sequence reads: CASSAFQGGSYNEQFF. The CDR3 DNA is TGCGCCAGCAGTGCCTTTCAAGGCGGCAGCTACAATGAGCAGTTCTTC.

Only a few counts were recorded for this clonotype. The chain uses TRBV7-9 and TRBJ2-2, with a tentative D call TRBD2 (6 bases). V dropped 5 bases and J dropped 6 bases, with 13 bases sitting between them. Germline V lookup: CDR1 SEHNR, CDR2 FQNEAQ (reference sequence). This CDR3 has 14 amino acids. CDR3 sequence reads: CASSPSSSAGELFF. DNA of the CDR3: TGTGCCAGCAGCCCGTCTTCTAGCGCCGGGGAGCTGTTTTTT.

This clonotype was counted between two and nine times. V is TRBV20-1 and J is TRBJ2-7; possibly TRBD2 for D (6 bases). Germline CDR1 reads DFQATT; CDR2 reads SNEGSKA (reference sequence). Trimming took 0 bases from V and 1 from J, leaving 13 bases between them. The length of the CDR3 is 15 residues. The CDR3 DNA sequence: TGCAGTGCTAGAGATGTCACTAGCTTTTCCTACGAGCAGTACTTC. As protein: CSARDVTSFSYEQYF.

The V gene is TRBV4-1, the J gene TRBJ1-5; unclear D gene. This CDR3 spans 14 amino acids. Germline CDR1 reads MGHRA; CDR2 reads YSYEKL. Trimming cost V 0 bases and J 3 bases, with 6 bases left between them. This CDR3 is CASSQETINQPQHF. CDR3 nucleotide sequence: TGCGCCAGCAGCCAAGAAACGATCAATCAGCCCCAGCATTTT.

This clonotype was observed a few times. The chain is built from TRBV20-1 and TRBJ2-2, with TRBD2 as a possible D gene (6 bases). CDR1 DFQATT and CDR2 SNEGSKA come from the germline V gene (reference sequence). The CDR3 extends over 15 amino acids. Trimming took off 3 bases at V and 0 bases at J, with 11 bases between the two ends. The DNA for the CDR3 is TGCAGTGCTAGGAGTGGGGGGTCGAACACCGGGGAGCTGTTTTTT. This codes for CSARSGGSNTGELFF.

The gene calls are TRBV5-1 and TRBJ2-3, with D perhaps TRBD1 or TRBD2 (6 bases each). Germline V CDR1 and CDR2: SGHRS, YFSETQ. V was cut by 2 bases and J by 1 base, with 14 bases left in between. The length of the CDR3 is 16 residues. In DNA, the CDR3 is TGCGCCAGCAGCTTAGGGGGGTTACCCGGCACAGATACGCAGTATTTT. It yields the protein CASSLGGLPGTDTQYF. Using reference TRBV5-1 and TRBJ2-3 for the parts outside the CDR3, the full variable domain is KAGVTQTPRYLIKTRGQQVTLSCSPISGHRSVSWYQQTPGQGLQFLFEYFSETQRNKGNFPGRFSGRQFSNSRSEMNVSTLELGDSALYLCASSLGGLPGTDTQYFGPGTRLTVL.

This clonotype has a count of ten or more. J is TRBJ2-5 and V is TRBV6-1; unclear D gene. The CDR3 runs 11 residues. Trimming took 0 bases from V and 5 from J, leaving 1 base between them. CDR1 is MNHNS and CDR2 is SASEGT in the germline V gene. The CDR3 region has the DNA TGTGCCAGCAGTGAAGCCGAGACCCAGTACTTC. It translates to CASSEAETQYF.

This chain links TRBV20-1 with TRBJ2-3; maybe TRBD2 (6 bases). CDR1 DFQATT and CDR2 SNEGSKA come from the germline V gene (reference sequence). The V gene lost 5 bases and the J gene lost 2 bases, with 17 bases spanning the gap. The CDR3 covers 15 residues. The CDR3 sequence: CSARTDYPYTDTQYF. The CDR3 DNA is TGCAGTGCTCGCACGGACTATCCCTACACAGATACGCAGTATTTT.

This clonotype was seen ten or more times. This chain's CDR3 is CATSSRDRATNEKLFF. The CDR3 coding sequence is TGTGCCACCAGCAGTCGGGACCGCGCAACTAATGAAAAACTGTTTTTT. The rearrangement uses TRBV15 and TRBJ1-4, with TRBD1 as a possible D gene (5 bases). The V and J ends lost 3 bases and 0 bases respectively, with 11 bases between them. The germline V gene has CDR1 LNHNV and CDR2 YYDKDF (reference sequence). The CDR3 is 16 residues long.

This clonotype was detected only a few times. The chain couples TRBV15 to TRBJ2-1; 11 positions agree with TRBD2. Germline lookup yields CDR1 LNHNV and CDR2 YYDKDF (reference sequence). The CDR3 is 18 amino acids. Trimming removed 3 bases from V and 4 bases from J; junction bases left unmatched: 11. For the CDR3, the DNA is TGTGCCACCAGCAGCTCTAGCGGGGGGACCTTAGCATACAATGAGCAGTTCTTC. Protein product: CATSSSSGGTLAYNEQFF.

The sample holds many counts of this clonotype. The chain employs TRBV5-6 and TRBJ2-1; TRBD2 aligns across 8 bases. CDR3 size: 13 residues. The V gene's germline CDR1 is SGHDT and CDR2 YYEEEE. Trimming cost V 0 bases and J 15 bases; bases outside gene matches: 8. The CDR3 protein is CASSLEGGGRPFF. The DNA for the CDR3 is TGTGCCAGCAGCTTGGAGGGCGGGGGGAGACCGTTCTTC.

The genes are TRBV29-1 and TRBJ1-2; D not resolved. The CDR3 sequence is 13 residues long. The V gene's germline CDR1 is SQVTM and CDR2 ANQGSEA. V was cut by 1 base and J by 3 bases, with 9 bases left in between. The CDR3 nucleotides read TGCAGCGTTGAAGGTGGACGGGACTATGGCTACACCTTC. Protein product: CSVEGGRDYGYTF. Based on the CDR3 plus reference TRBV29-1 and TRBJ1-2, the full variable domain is SAVISQKPSRDICQRGTSLTIQCQVDSQVTMMFWYRQQPGQSLTLIATANQGSEATYESGFVIDKFPISRPNLTFSTLTVSNMSPEDSSIYLCSVEGGRDYGYTFGSGTRLTVV.

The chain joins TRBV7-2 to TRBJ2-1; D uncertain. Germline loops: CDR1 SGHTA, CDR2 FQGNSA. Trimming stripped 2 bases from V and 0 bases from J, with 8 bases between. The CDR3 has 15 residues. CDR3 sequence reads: CASSLNTYSYNEQFF. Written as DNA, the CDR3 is TGTGCCAGCAGCTTAAACACCTACTCCTACAATGAGCAGTTCTTC.

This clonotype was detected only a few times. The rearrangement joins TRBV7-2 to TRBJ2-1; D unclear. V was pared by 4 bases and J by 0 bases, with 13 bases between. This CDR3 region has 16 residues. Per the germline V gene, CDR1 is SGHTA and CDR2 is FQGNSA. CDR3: CASSYLTWSSYNEQFF. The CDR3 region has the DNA TGTGCCAGCAGCTACCTTACATGGAGCTCCTACAATGAGCAGTTCTTC.

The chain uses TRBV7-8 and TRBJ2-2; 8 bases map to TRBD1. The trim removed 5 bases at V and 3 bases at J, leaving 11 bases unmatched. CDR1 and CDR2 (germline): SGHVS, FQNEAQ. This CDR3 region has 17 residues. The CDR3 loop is CASSLRPGTGDTGELFF. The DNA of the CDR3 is TGTGCCAGCAGCCTAAGACCCGGGACAGGAGACACCGGGGAGCTGTTTTTT.